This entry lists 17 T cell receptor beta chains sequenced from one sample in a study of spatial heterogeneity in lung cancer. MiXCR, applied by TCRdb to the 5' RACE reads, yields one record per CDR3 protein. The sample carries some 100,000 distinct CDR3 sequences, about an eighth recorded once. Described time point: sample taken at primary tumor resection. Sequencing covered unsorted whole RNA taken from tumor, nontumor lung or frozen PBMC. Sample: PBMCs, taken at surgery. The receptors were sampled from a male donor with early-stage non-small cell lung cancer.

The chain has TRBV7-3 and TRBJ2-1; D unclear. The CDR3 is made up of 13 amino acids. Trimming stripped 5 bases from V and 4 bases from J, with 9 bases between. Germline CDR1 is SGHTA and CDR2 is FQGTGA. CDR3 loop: CASSQGSYNEQFF. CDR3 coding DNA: TGTGCCAGCAGCCAAGGGTCTTACAATGAGCAGTTCTTC.

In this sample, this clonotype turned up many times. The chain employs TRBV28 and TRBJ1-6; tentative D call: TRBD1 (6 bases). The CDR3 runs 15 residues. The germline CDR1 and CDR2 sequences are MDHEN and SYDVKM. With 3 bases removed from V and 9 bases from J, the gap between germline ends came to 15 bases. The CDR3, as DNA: TGTGCCAGCAGTTTTGTGGCGGGGGCAGGTTCACCCCTCCACTTT. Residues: CASSFVAGAGSPLHF.

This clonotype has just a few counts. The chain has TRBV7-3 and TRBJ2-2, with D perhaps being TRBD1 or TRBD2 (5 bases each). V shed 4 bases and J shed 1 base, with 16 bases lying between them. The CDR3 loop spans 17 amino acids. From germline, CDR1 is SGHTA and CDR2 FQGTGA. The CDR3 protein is CASSSRTGTGNTGELFF. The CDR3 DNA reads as TGTGCCAGCAGCTCACGAACCGGGACGGGGAACACCGGGGAGCTGTTTTTT.

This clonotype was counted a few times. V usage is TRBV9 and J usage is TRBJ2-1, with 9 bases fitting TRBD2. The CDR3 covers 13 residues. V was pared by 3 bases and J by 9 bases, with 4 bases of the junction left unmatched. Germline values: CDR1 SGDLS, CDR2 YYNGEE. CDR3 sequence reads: CASSGTSASEQFF. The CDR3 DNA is TGTGCCAGCAGCGGGACTAGCGCTAGTGAGCAGTTCTTC.

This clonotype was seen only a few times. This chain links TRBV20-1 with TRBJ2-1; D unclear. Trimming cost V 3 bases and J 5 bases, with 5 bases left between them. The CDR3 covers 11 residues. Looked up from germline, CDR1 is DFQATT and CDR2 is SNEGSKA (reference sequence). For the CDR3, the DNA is TGCAGTGCTAGGCGAGACAATGAGCAGTTCTTC. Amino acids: CSARRDNEQFF.

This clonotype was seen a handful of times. The CDR3 bases are TGTGCCAGCAGTGAAGGGAGGGCTGAGGGCGAAAAACTGTTTTTT. Its protein product is CASSEGRAEGEKLFF. The chain employs TRBV2 and TRBJ1-4; D is undetermined. The V gene lost 1 base and the J gene lost 8 bases, with 14 bases spanning the gap. The CDR3 is made up of 15 amino acids. CDR1 SNHLY and CDR2 FYNNEI come from the germline V gene. The whole variable domain, remainder taken from reference TRBV2 and TRBJ1-4, is EPEVTQTPSHQVTQMGQEVILRCVPISNHLYFYWYRQILGQKVEFLVSFYNNEISEKSEIFDDQFSVERPDGSNFTLKIRSTKLEDSAMYFCASSEGRAEGEKLFFGSGTQLSVL.

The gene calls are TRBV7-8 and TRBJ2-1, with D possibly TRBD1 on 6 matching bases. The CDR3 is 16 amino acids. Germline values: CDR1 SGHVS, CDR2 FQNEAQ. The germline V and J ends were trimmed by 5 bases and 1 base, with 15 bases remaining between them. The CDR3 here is CASSPHPRGSYNEQFF. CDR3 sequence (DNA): TGTGCCAGCAGCCCCCATCCCAGGGGATCCTACAATGAGCAGTTCTTC. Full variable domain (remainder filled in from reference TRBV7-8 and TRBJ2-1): GAGVSQSPRYKVAKRGQDVALRCDPISGHVSLFWYQQALGQGPEFLTYFQNEAQLDKSGLPSDRFFAERPEGSVSTLKIQRTQQEDSAVYLCASSPHPRGSYNEQFFGPGTRLTVL.

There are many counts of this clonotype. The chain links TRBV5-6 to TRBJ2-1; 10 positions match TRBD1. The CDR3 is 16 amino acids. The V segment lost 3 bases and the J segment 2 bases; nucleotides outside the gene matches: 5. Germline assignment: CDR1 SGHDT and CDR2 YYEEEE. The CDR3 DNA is TGTGCCAGCAGCTGGGACAGGGGAGCAACCTACAATGAGCAGTTCTTC. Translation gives CASSWDRGATYNEQFF.

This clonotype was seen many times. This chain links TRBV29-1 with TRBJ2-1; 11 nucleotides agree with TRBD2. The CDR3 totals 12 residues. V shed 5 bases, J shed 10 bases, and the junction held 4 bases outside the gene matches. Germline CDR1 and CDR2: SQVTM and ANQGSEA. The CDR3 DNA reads TGCAGCGTTCGGCTAGCGGGAGGCGAGCAGTTCTTC. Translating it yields CSVRLAGGEQFF.

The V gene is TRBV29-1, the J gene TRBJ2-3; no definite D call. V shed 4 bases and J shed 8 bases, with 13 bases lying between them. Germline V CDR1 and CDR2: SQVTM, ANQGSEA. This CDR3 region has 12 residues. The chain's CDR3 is CSVGATPGTQYF. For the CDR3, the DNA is TGCAGCGTTGGGGCGACCCCCGGTACGCAGTATTTT.

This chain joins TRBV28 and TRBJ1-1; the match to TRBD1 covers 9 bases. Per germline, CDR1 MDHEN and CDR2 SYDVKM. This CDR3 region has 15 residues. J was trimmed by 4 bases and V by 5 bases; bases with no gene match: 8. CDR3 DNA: TGTGCCAGCAGTCCACAGGGGGCCCTGAGCACTGAAGCTTTCTTT. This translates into CASSPQGALSTEAFF.

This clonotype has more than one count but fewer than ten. The CDR3 here is CSPKVRLAGGHSYNEQFF. The CDR3 region has the DNA TGCAGTCCGAAGGTCCGGCTAGCGGGGGGCCACTCCTACAATGAGCAGTTCTTC. The chain is built from TRBV20-1 and TRBJ2-1; TRBD2 matches at 11 bases. The trim removed 8 bases at V and 0 bases at J, leaving 15 bases unmatched. CDR1 is DFQATT, CDR2 SNEGSKA, per germline (reference sequence). The CDR3 runs to 18 residues.

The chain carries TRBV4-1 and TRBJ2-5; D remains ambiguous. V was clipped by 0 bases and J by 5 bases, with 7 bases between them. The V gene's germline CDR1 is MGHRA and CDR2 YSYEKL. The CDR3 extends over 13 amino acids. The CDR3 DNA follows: TGCGCCAGCAGCCAAGAAAACCGGGAGACCCAGTACTTC. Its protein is CASSQENRETQYF.

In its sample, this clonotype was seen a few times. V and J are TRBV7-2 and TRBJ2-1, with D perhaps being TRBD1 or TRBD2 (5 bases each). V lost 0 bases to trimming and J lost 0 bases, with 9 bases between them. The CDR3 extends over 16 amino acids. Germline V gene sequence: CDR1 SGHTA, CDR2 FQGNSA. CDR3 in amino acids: CASSLAWGSSYNEQFF. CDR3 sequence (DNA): TGTGCCAGCAGCTTAGCCTGGGGGAGCTCCTACAATGAGCAGTTCTTC.

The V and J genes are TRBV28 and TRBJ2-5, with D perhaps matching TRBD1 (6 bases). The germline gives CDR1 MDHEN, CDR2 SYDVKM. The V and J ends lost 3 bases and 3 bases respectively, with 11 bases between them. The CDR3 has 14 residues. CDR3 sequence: CASSFVRGKETQYF. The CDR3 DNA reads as TGTGCCAGCAGTTTTGTAAGGGGGAAAGAGACCCAGTACTTC.

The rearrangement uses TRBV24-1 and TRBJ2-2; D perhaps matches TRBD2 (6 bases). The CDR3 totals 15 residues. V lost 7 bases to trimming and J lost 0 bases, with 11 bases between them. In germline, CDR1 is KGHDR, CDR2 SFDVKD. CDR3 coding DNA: TGTGCCACCAGATTAGCGGAAACGAACACCGGGGAGCTGTTTTTT. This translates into CATRLAETNTGELFF.

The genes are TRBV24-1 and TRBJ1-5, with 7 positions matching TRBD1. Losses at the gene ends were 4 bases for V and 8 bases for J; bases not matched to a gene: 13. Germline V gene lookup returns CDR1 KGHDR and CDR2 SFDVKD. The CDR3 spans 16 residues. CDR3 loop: CATSDDSGGPGKPQHF. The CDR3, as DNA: TGTGCCACCAGTGACGATTCAGGGGGGCCTGGAAAGCCCCAGCATTTT.